The 9 T cell receptor beta chains given below trace back to one sample, sequenced in a study of T cell clonotyping in hematopoietic cell transplantation. Time point of the sample: recipient sample about 28 days before transplant, after cytoreduction. The protocol was immunoSEQ multiplex PCR, while the TCRdb copy is restricted to in-frame clones and leaves out a portion. The sample gives 65,000 to 80,000 clones, 90% to 96% of which show up once; 1.5% to 2% is in the top ten. The material sequenced was peripheral blood mononuclear cells, taken before stem cell transplant. These receptors originate from a woman between 45 and 60 years old with acute myeloid leukemia. Some clones in this sample may be carry-over from other donors' samples.

V is TRBV5-1 and J is TRBJ2-1; possibly TRBD2 for D (6 bases). CDR3 length: 14 amino acids. Looked up from germline, CDR1 is SGHRS and CDR2 is YFSETQ. The V and J ends lost 4 bases and 6 bases respectively, with 14 bases between them. The CDR3 coding sequence is TGCGCCAGCAGCCCTGGGGACTCCGGCAATGAGCAGTTCTTC. Its translation: CASSPGDSGNEQFF. The full variable domain, in which reference TRBV5-1 and TRBJ2-1 provide the parts outside the CDR3, is KAGVTQTPRYLIKTRGQQVTLSCSPISGHRSVSWYQQTPGQGLQFLFEYFSETQRNKGNFPGRFSGRQFSNSRSEMNVSTLELGDSALYLCASSPGDSGNEQFFGPGTRLTVL.

This clone was counted once. The V and J genes are TRBV4-1 and TRBJ1-1; D is unresolved. This CDR3 has 12 residues. Trimming shortened V by 0 bases and J by 11 bases, and 10 bases separated the two germline ends. Germline CDR1 MGHRA, CDR2 YSYEKL. The CDR3 DNA sequence: TGCGCCAGCAGCCAAGATGGGCTGAGCGCTTTCTTT. This codes for CASSQDGLSAFF.

The chain recombines TRBV18 with TRBJ1-3, with D unclear. V shed 3 bases and J shed 1 base, with 7 bases lying between them. Germline CDR1 KGHSH, CDR2 LQKENI. The CDR3 spans 14 residues. The CDR3 sequence: CASSPPGSGNTIYF. As DNA, the CDR3 is TGTGCCAGCTCACCGCCCGGATCTGGAAACACCATATATTTT.

This clone was counted a single time. V is TRBV9 and J is TRBJ1-6, with D tentatively TRBD1 (6 bases). Germline lookup yields CDR1 SGDLS and CDR2 YYNGEE. This CDR3 contains 14 residues. The V end lost 4 bases, the J end lost 6 bases, and 11 bases lay between the germline ends. CDR3 nucleotides: TGTGCCAGCAGCCAGAGGGACATTAATTCACCCCTCCACTTT. It encodes CASSQRDINSPLHF.

The chain uses TRBV30 and TRBJ1-2, with D possibly matching TRBD1 (6 bases). Trimming removed 3 bases from V and 8 bases from J, with 13 bases in between. The CDR3 runs 12 residues. Germline lookup yields CDR1 GTSNPN and CDR2 SVGIG (reference sequence). This CDR3 reads CAWSPGGDGYTF. CDR3 DNA: TGTGCCTGGAGCCCCGGGGGCGACGGCTACACCTTC.

The V and J genes are TRBV7-9 and TRBJ2-5, with 7 bases aligning to TRBD2. The CDR3 runs 13 residues. From germline, CDR1 is SEHNR and CDR2 FQNEAQ (reference sequence). The trim removed 8 bases at V and 6 bases at J, leaving 9 bases unmatched. The CDR3 spells CASGAGARKTQYF. Here the CDR3 DNA reads TGTGCCAGCGGTGCGGGAGCTCGGAAGACCCAGTACTTC.

The rearrangement links TRBV6-6 to TRBJ1-2; no clear D. The V and J ends lost 0 bases and 2 bases respectively, with 7 bases between them. This CDR3 is built from 14 residues. CDR1 and CDR2 from the germline V gene are MNHNY and SVGAGI (reference sequence). CDR3 sequence: CASSYSTGNYGYTF. DNA for the CDR3: TGTGCCAGCAGTTACTCGACGGGGAACTATGGCTACACCTTC.

The J gene is TRBJ2-2, the V gene TRBV4-1; D unresolved. The V gene's germline CDR1 is MGHRA and CDR2 YSYEKL. The ends were cut back, 1 base at V and 5 bases at J, with 8 bases in the middle. The CDR3 loop spans 14 amino acids. The CDR3 DNA sequence: TGCGCCAGCAGCCAAGTTGGGTGGACCGGGGAGCTGTTTTTT. Translated: CASSQVGWTGELFF.

The chain recombines TRBV14 with TRBJ2-2, with D perhaps assigned TRBD1 or TRBD2 (5 bases each). CDR3 length: 17 amino acids. Germline values: CDR1 SGHDN, CDR2 FVKESK. Trimming stripped 1 base from V and 6 bases from J, with 18 bases between. This chain's CDR3 is CASSQVPVRGESGELFF. In DNA, the CDR3 is TGTGCCAGCAGCCAAGTGCCGGTCAGAGGGGAGTCCGGGGAGCTGTTTTTT. The entire variable domain, with the rest obtained from reference TRBV14 and TRBJ2-2, is as follows: EAGVTQFPSHSVIEKGQTVTLRCDPISGHDNLYWYRRVMGKEIKFLLHFVKESKQDESGMPNNRFLAERTGGTYSTLKVQPAELEDSGVYFCASSQVPVRGESGELFFGEGSRLTVL.